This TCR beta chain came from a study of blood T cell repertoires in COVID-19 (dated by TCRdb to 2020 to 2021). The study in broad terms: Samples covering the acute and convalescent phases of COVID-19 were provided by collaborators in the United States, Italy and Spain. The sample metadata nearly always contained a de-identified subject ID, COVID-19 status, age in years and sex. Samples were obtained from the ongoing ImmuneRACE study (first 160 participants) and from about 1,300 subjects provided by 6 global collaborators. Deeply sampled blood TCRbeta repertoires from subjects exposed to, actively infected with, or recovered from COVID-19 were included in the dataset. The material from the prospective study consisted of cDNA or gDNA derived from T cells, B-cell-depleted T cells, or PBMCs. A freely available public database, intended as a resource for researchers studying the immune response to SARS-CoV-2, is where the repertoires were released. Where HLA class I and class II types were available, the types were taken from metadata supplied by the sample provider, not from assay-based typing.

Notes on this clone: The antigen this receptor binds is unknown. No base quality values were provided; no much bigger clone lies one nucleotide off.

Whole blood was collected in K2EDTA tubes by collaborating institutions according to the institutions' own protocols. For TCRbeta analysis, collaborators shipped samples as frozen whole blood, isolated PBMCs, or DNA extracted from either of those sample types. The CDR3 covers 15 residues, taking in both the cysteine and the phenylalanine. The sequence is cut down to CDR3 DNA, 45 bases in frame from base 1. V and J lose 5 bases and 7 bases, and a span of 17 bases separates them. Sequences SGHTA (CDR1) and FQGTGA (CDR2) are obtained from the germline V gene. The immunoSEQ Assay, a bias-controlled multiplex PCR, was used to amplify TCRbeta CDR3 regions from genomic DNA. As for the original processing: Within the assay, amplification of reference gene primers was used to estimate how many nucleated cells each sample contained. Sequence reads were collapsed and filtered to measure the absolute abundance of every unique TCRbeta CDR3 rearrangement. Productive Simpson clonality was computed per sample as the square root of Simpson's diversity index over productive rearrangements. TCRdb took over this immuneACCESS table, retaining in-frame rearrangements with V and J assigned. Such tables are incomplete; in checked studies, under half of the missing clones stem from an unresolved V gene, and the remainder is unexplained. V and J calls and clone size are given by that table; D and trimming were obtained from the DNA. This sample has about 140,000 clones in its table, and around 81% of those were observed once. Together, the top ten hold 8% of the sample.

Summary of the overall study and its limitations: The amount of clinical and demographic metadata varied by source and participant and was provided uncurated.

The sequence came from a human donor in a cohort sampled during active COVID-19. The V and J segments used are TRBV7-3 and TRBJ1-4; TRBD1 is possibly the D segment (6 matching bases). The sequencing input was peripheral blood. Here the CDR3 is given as CASSPRGGRGEKLFF. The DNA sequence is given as TGTGCCAGCAGCCCACGGGGGGGGCGAGGTGAAAAACTGTTTTTT.